The rows below give T cell receptor beta chains drawn from one sample of a study of T-cell reconstitution after alpha-beta-depleted transplantation in children. TCRdb re-called the PCR reads with MiXCR, one entry per CDR3 protein. The repertoire consists of under 750,000 distinct CDR3 sequences, with 23% occurring once and the leading ten covering roughly 14%. Sample: PBMCs, mostly from graft donor cells, taken 360 days after TCRalphabeta/CD19-depleted stem cell transplant. The receptors shown here come from a boy in the first two years of life who had a stem cell transplant for acute myeloid leukemia, so the T cells may come from the graft donor. Both conserved end residues are part of each CDR3. A D gene is named only where the DNA matches it firmly. Clone size is not always given. Where it is, it says once, few, many or a class for expanded clones.

d_gene	abundance	v_gene	j_gene	len	CDR3aa	CDR3nt
NA	NA	TRBV20-1	TRBJ2-7	13	CSASGTPSYEQYF	TGCAGTGCCTCCGGGACCCCTTCCTACGAGCAGTACTTC
TRBD1	NA	TRBV4-3	TRBJ2-3	15	CASSQGQGAADTQYF	TGCGCCAGCAGCCAAGGGCAGGGGGCAGCAGATACGCAGTATTTT
NA	NA	TRBV29-1	TRBJ2-3	15	CSVDRGVTSTDTQYF	TGCAGCGTTGATAGGGGTGTAACTAGCACAGATACGCAGTATTTT
NA	NA	TRBV7-2	TRBJ2-3	16	CASSLWPSGSTDTQYF	TGTGCCAGCAGCTTATGGCCGTCAGGTAGCACAGATACGCAGTATTTT
TRBD1	NA	TRBV5-4	TRBJ1-1	17	CASSLVRRGTGSTEAFF	TGTGCCAGCAGCTTGGTTAGGAGAGGGACAGGGAGCACTGAAGCTTTCTTT
NA	few	TRBV20-1	TRBJ1-1	17	CSARRTGRSPMNTEAFF	TGCAGTGCTCGGCGTACAGGGAGGTCCCCAATGAACACTGAAGCTTTCTTT
NA	few	TRBV2	TRBJ2-7	16	CASSEYIGQSSYEQYF	TGTGCCAGCAGTGAATACATCGGACAGAGCTCCTACGAGCAGTACTTC
NA	few	TRBV12-5	TRBJ2-7	16	CASGFSPGGGSHEQYF	TGTGCTAGTGGTTTTTCCCCCGGTGGAGGGTCCCACGAGCAGTACTTC
NA	NA	TRBV5-6	TRBJ2-7	13	CASSLGRYYEQYF	TGTGCCAGCAGCTTGGGCAGATACTACGAGCAGTACTTC
TRBD1	few	TRBV9	TRBJ2-1	16	CASSAYRDRGNNEQFF	TGTGCCAGCAGCGCCTACCGGGACAGGGGGAACAATGAGCAGTTCTTC
NA	few	TRBV10-3	TRBJ1-1	12	CAISEGYTEAFF	TGTGCCATCAGTGAGGGTTACACTGAAGCTTTCTTT
TRBD1	few	TRBV7-8	TRBJ2-3	16	CASSTGTGGNTDTQYF	TGTGCCAGCAGCACCGGGACAGGGGGCAACACAGATACGCAGTATTTT
NA	few	TRBV6-5	TRBJ1-5	15	CASSYSSGGSQPQHF	TGTGCCAGCAGTTACTCGTCGGGAGGCAGCCAGCCCCAGCATTTT
NA	NA	TRBV6-6	TRBJ1-1	13	CASSARVHTEAFF	TGTGCCAGCAGCGCCCGAGTACACACTGAAGCTTTCTTT
TRBD1	few	TRBV20-1	TRBJ1-6	17	CSASSPQTGGYNSPLHF	TGCAGTGCTAGTTCCCCCCAGACAGGGGGCTATAATTCACCCCTCCACTTT
NA	few	TRBV18	TRBJ2-5	15	CASSNGVQYQETQYF	TGTGCCAGCTCAAATGGGGTCCAGTACCAAGAGACCCAGTACTTC
TRBD2	few	TRBV7-2	TRBJ2-1	16	CASRLPGTSGNNEQFF	TGTGCCAGCAGGCTACCCGGGACTAGCGGGAACAATGAGCAGTTCTTC
NA	once	TRBV10-2	TRBJ1-6	14	CASSGGPSSSPLHF	TGCGCCAGCAGTGGAGGTCCATCCTCTTCACCCCTCCACTTT
TRBD1	NA	TRBV20-1	TRBJ1-6	13	CSTLDRANSPLHF	TGCAGTACATTAGACAGGGCCAATTCACCCCTCCACTTT
TRBD2	many	TRBV20-1	TRBJ2-2	15	CSARSTSGYTGELFF	TGCAGTGCTAGAAGCACTAGCGGGTACACCGGGGAGCTGTTTTTT
NA	NA	TRBV7-9	TRBJ2-7	12	CASSLGVREQYF	TGTGCCAGCAGCTTGGGGGTACGGGAGCAGTACTTC
NA	many	TRBV4-2	TRBJ2-1	18	CASSQALAHRSSYNEQFF	TGTGCCAGCAGCCAAGCACTAGCACACCGGAGCTCCTACAATGAGCAGTTCTTC
NA	many	TRBV20-1	TRBJ1-5	17	CSATPIKQGSLTQPQHF	TGCAGTGCTACCCCTATCAAACAGGGCAGCCTTACCCAGCCCCAGCATTTT
NA	NA	TRBV11-3	TRBJ2-5	15	CASSLIGGDQETQYF	TGTGCCAGCAGCTTAATTGGCGGGGACCAAGAGACCCAGTACTTC
NA	few	TRBV20-1	TRBJ2-7	15	CSARDIGGRPYEQYF	TGCAGTGCTAGAGATATCGGGGGGCGGCCTTACGAGCAGTACTTC
TRBD1	NA	TRBV11-3	TRBJ2-1	16	CASSLGAGQGGNEQFF	TGTGCCAGCAGCTTAGGGGCTGGACAGGGGGGGAATGAGCAGTTCTTC
NA	few	TRBV9	TRBJ2-1	17	CASSVASRGTAYNEQFF	TGTGCCAGCAGCGTAGCGAGTCGGGGGACGGCCTACAATGAGCAGTTCTTC
NA	few	TRBV20-1	TRBJ2-7	14	CSARDSRVLYEQYF	TGCAGTGCTAGAGATTCGAGGGTTCTCTACGAGCAGTACTTC
NA	many	TRBV18	TRBJ2-7	15	CASSPLDRPVGEQYF	TGTGCCAGCTCACCACTAGACAGACCGGTGGGGGAGCAGTACTTC